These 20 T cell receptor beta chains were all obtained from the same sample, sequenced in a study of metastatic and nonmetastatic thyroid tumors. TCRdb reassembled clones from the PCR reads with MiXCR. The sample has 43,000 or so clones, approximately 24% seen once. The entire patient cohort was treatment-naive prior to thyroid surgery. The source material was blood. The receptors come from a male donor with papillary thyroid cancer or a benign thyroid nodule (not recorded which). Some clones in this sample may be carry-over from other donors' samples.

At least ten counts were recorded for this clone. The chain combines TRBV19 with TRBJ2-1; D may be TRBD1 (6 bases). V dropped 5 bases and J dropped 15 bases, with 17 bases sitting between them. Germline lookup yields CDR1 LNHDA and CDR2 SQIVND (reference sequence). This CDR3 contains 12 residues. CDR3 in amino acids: CASSAPSLGAFF. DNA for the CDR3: TGTGCCAGTAGTGCCCCTTCTTTGGGGGCGTTCTTC.

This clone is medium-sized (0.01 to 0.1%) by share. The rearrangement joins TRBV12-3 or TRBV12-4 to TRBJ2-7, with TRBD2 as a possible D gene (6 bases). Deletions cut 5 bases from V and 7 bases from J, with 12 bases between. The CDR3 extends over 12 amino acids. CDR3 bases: TGTGCCAGCAGTACGGGGACTCTTGAGCAGTACTTC. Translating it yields CASSTGTLEQYF.

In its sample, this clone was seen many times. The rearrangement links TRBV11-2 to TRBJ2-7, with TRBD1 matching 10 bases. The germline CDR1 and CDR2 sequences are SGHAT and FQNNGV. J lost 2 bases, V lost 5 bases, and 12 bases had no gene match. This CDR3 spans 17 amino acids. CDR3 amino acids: CASSAHLRDRGPYEQYF. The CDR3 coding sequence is TGTGCCAGCAGCGCACATCTCCGGGACAGGGGACCCTACGAGCAGTACTTC. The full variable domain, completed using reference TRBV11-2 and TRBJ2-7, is EAGVAQSPRYKIIEKRQSVAFWCNPISGHATLYWYQQILGQGPKLLIQFQNNGVVDDSQLPKDRFSAERLKGVDSTLKIQPAKLEDSAVYLCASSAHLRDRGPYEQYFGPGTRLTVT.

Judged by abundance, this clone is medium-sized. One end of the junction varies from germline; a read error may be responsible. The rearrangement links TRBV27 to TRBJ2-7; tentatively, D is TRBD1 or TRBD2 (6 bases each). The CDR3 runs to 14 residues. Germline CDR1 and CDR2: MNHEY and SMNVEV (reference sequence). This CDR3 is CASSISLGAGEQYF. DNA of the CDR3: TGTGCCAGCAGTATATCGTTGGGGGCGGGGGAGCAGTACTTC.

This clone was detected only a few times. For the CDR3, the DNA is TGTGCCAGCAGGCCTAGCGGACGATACAATGAGCAGTTCTTC. This codes for CASRPSGRYNEQFF. V usage is TRBV28 and J usage is TRBJ2-1; 7 bases line up with TRBD2. V lost 6 bases and J lost 4; bases outside the gene matches: 6. The germline CDR1 and CDR2 sequences are MDHEN and SYDVKM. The CDR3 is made up of 14 amino acids. Full variable domain (rest looked up from reference TRBV28 and TRBJ2-1): DVKVTQSSRYLVKRTGEKVFLECVQDMDHENMFWYRQDPGLGLRLIYFSYDVKMKEKGDIPEGYSVSREKKERFSLILESASTNQTSMYLCASRPSGRYNEQFFGPGTRLTVL.

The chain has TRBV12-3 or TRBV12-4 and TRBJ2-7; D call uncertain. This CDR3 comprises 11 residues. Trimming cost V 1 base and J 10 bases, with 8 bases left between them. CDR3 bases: TGTGCCAGCAGTTTAGGGGCGAGACAGTACTTC. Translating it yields CASSLGARQYF.

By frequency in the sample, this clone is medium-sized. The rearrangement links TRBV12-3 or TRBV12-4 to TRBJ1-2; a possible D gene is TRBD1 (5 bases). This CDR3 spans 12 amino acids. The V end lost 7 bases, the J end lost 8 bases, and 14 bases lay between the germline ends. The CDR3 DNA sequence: TGTGCCAGCACCATCCCAGGGCGGGGCTACACCTTC. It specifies CASTIPGRGYTF.

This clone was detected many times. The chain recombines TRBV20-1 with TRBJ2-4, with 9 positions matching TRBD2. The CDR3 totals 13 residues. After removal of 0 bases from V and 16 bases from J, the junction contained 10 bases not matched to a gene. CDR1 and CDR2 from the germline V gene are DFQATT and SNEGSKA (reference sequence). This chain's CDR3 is CSAREVGREGSYF. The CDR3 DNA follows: TGCAGTGCTAGAGAGGTTGGGCGGGAGGGCAGTTACTTC.

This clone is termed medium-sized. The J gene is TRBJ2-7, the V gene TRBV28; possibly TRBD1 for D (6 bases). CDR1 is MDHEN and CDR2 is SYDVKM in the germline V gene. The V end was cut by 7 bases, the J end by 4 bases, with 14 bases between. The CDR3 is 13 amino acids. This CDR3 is CASTAQGRYEQYF. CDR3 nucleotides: TGTGCCAGCACCGCTCAGGGGCGTTACGAGCAGTACTTC.

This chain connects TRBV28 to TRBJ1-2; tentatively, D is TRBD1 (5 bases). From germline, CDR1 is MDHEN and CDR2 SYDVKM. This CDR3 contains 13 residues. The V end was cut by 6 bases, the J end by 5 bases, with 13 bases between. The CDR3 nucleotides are TGTGCCAGCAGAACTATCGACAGTTATGGCTACACCTTC. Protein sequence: CASRTIDSYGYTF.

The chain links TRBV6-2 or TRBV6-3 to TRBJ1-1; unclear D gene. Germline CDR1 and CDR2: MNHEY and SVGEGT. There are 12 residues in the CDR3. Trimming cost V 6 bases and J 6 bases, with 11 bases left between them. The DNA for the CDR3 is TGTGCCAGCAGCCCCCCGGTCGCTGAAGCTTTCTTT. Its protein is CASSPPVAEAFF.

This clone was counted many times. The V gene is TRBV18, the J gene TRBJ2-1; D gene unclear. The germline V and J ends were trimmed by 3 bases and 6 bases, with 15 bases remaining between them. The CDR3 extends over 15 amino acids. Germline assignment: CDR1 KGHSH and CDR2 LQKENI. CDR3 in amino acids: CASSPLSDRPNEQFF. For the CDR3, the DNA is TGTGCCAGCTCACCTTTGTCCGACCGGCCCAATGAGCAGTTCTTC.

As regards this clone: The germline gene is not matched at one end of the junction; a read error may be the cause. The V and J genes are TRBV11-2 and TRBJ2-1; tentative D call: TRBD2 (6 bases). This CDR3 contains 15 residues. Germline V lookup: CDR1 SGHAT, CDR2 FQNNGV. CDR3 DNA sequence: TGTGCCAGTAGCTTTTTACTAGCAGATTACAATGAGCAGTTCTTC. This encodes CASSFLLADYNEQFF.

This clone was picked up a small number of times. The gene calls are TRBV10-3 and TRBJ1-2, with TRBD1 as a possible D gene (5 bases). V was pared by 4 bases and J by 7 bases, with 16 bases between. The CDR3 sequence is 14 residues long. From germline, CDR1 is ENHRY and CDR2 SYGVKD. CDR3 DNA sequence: TGTGCCATCAGTGTAGTCCAGGGCGGGAGTGGCTACACCTTC. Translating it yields CAISVVQGGSGYTF.

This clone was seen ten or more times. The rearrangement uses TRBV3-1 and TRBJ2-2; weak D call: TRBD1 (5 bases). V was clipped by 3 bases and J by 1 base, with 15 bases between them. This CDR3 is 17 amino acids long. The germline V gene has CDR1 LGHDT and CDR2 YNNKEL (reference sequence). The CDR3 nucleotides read TGTGCCAGCAGCCATATTCAGGGAAGAGGGAACACCGGGGAGCTGTTTTTT. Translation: CASSHIQGRGNTGELFF.

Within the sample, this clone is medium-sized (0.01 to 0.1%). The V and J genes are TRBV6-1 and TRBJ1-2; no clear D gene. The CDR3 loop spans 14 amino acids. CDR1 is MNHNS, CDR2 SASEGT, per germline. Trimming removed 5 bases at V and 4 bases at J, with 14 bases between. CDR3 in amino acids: CASSSTGQAYGYTF. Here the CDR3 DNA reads TGTGCCAGCAGTTCGACCGGCCAAGCCTATGGCTACACCTTC.

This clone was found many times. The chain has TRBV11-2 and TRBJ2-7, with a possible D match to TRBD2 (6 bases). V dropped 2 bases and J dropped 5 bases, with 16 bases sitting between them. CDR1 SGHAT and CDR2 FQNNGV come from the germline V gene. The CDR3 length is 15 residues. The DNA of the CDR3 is TGTGCCAGCAGCTTAATGGTGGGAGGCGTAGACGAGCAGTACTTC. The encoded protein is CASSLMVGGVDEQYF. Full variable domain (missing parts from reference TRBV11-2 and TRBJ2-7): EAGVAQSPRYKIIEKRQSVAFWCNPISGHATLYWYQQILGQGPKLLIQFQNNGVVDDSQLPKDRFSAERLKGVDSTLKIQPAKLEDSAVYLCASSLMVGGVDEQYFGPGTRLTVT.

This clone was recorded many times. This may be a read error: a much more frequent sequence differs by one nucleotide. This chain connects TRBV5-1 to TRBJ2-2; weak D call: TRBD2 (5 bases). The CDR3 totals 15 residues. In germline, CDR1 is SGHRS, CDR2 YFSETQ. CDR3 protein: CASRRTWDATGEPFF. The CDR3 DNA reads TGCGCCAGCAGGCGTACATGGGATGCCACCGGGGAGCCGTTTTTT.

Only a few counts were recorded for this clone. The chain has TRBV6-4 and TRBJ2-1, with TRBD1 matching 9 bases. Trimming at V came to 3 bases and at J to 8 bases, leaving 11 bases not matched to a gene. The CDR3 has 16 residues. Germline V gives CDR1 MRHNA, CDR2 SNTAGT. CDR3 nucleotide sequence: TGTGCCAGCAGTGAGATTCCGGGACAGGGAAAGGATGAGCAGTTCTTC. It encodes CASSEIPGQGKDEQFF.

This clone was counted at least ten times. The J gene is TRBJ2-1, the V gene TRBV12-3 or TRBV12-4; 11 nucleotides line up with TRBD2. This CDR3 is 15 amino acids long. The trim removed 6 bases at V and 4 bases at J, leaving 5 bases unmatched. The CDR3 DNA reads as TGTGCCAGCAGCGCTACTAGCGGGGGATACAATGAGCAGTTCTTC. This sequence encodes CASSATSGGYNEQFF.